These 29 T cell receptor beta chains were sequenced from one sample in a study of glioma-infiltrating T cells. Amplification of TCR alpha and beta CDR3 regions from RNA used iRepertoire nested multiplex PCR. TCRdb re-called the multiplex PCR reads through MiXCR, storing one row per CDR3 protein. Of more than 95,000 distinct CDR3 sequences in the sample, 25% to 30% were seen once. Sequencing was performed on glioma tissue, nonneoplastic brain tissue, or PBMCs (not recorded which). These receptors all stem from a human donor with low-grade glioma or glioblastoma, undergoing nonglioma brain surgery, or in good health (not recorded which).

A word on this clonotype: A much bigger clone sits one base away, suggesting this may be a read error. The CDR3 DNA reads as TGTGCCAGCAGCTTCAATAGAGAACCCTTGAAGGGCTACACCTTC. It is translated as CASSFNREPLKGYTF. The chain recombines TRBV7-2 with TRBJ1-2; no clear D. The CDR3 has 15 residues. Per the germline V gene, CDR1 is SGHTA and CDR2 is FQGNSA. V was trimmed by 3 bases and J by 8 bases, leaving 19 bases between them.

This clonotype came up many times. The DNA for the CDR3 is TGTGCCAGCAGCAGTTACACAGAGTCCCAAGAGACCCAGTACTTC. Translated, it gives CASSSYTESQETQYF. The V and J genes are TRBV14 and TRBJ2-5; D call uncertain. Germline lookup yields CDR1 SGHDN and CDR2 FVKESK. The ends were cut back, 5 bases at V and 1 base at J, with 14 bases in the middle. The CDR3 runs 15 residues.

Only one count was recorded for this clonotype. The chain recombines TRBV3-1 with TRBJ2-1; D is unresolved. This CDR3 has 17 amino acids. The germline gives CDR1 LGHDT, CDR2 YNNKEL (reference sequence). V gave up 4 bases and J gave up 1 base, with 17 bases separating them. CDR3 in DNA: TGTGCCAGCAGCCCAAGGATAACGGCTTATTCCTACAATGAGCAGTTCTTC. This translates into CASSPRITAYSYNEQFF.

At least ten counts were recorded for this clonotype. This chain links TRBV24-1 with TRBJ2-5; TRBD2 matches 8 bases. Unmatched junction bases numbered 3, after V lost 4 bases and J lost 3 bases. Per the germline V gene, CDR1 is KGHDR and CDR2 is SFDVKD. The CDR3 runs 14 residues. The DNA of the CDR3 is TGTGCCACCAGTGACAAACTAGCGGAAGAGACCCAGTACTTC. Translating gives CATSDKLAEETQYF.

The chain recombines TRBV6-2 or TRBV6-3 with TRBJ2-3; TRBD1 is a possible D gene (6 bases). The CDR3 has 12 residues. The V end lost 5 bases, the J end lost 3 bases, and 6 bases lay between the germline ends. The germline V gene has CDR1 MNHEY and CDR2 SVGEGT. CDR3 nucleotides: TGTGCCAGCAGTGGGACAACAGATACGCAGTATTTT. This codes for CASSGTTDTQYF.

In its sample, this clonotype was seen many times. The chain recombines TRBV29-1 with TRBJ2-5, with 8 nucleotides matching TRBD1. The length of the CDR3 is 11 residues. After removal of 5 bases from V and 5 bases from J, the junction contained 1 base not matched to a gene. Per germline, CDR1 SQVTM and CDR2 ANQGSEA. The CDR3 coding sequence is TGCAGCGTTCACAGGGGGGAGACCCAGTACTTC. This translates into CSVHRGETQYF.

This clonotype was picked up one time. This may arise from a read error, as a much more abundant clone is one base away. The V and J genes are TRBV28 and TRBJ1-6; D is possibly TRBD1 (6 bases). V lost 3 bases and J lost 5, with 8 bases in between. Germline values: CDR1 MDHEN, CDR2 SYDVKM. This CDR3 is built from 14 residues. The CDR3 loop reads CASSFTGNNSPLHF. For the CDR3, the DNA is TGTGCCAGCAGTTTTACAGGGAATAATTCACCCCTCCACTTT.

This clonotype turned up a few times. A read error may explain this, as a much larger clone is one base away. The CDR3 nucleotides are TGTGCCAGCAGCTCCGGGACAGCTTATAGCAATCAGCCCCAGGATTTT. This codes for CASSSGTAYSNQPQDF. J is TRBJ1-5 and V is TRBV7-8, with 7 bases identical to TRBD1. The CDR3 covers 16 residues. Germline CDR1 reads SGHVS; CDR2 reads FQNEAQ.

This clonotype has ten or more counts. This rearrangement joins TRBV7-2 to TRBJ2-1; D is ambiguous. Germline CDR1 and CDR2: SGHTA and FQGNSA. This CDR3 has 15 amino acids. Trimming left V 1 base short and J 6 bases short, with 13 bases between. CDR3 nucleotides: TGTGCCAGCAGCTTAGATAGCCCGGTGTTCAATGAGCAGTTCTTC. This gives the protein CASSLDSPVFNEQFF.

This clonotype was counted a few times. A junction end diverges from the germline sequence, so it may reflect a read error. The chain recombines TRBV4-1 with TRBJ1-2; weak D call: TRBD1 (6 bases). In germline, CDR1 is MGHRA, CDR2 YSYEKL. The CDR3 has 13 residues. Written as DNA, the CDR3 is TGCGCCAGCAGCCTGACAGGCATGTATGTCTACACCTTC. It specifies CASSLTGMYVYTF.

As to this clonotype: This clone may be a read error of a much larger clone one base away. This sequence joins TRBV7-2 and TRBJ1-1; D possibly corresponds to TRBD1 (6 bases). Germline V CDR1 and CDR2: SGHTA, FQGNSA. V was shortened by 7 bases and J by 3 bases, with 21 bases between the two germline ends. The CDR3 length is 16 residues. In DNA form, the CDR3 reads TGTGCCAGCACCATAGGGGGGGGGCGAGGGTACACTGAAGCTTTCTTT. It is translated as CASTIGGGRGYTEAFF.

With respect to this clonotype: A much bigger clone sits one base away, suggesting this may be a read error. The chain carries TRBV7-6 and TRBJ1-4, with D unresolved. This CDR3 has 13 residues. From germline, CDR1 is SGHVS and CDR2 FNYEAQ. In DNA form, the CDR3 reads TGTGCCAGAAGCTTATCCCTTAATGAAAAACTGTTTTTT. Its protein is CARSLSLNEKLFF.

Regarding this clonotype: A much bigger clone sits one base away, suggesting this may be a read error. This sequence joins TRBV29-1 and TRBJ2-5; D not certain. CDR1 is SQVTM, CDR2 ANQGSEA, per germline. The CDR3 sequence is 12 residues long. V shed 3 bases and J shed 4 bases, with 9 bases lying between them. The CDR3: CSVERNRETQYF. The CDR3 bases are TGCAGCGTTGAGAGAAATCGAGAGACCCAGTACTTC.

This clonotype was picked up a small number of times. V is TRBV9 and J is TRBJ2-5; D uncertain. Germline loops: CDR1 SGDLS, CDR2 YYNGEE. Between the trimmed V and J ends, which lost 3 bases and 5 bases, there was a span of 8 bases. This CDR3 is 12 amino acids long. The CDR3 here is CASSGGVETQYF. CDR3 nucleotides: TGTGCCAGCAGCGGCGGCGTTGAGACCCAGTACTTC. The full variable domain, in which reference TRBV9 and TRBJ2-5 provide the parts outside the CDR3, is DSGVTQTPKHLITATGQRVTLRCSPRSGDLSVYWYQQSLDQGLQFLIQYYNGEERAKGNILERFSAQQFPDLHSELNLSSLELGDSALYFCASSGGVETQYFGPGTRLLVL.

This clonotype has at least ten counts. The chain is built from TRBV7-9 and TRBJ2-5; D remains unclear. Germline CDR1 reads SEHNR; CDR2 reads FQNEAQ (reference sequence). V was pared by 2 bases and J by 2 bases, with 0 bases between. The CDR3 loop spans 11 amino acids. CDR3 coding DNA: TGTGCCAGCAGCTTACAAGAGACCCAGTACTTC. Encoded protein: CASSLQETQYF.

This clonotype occurred many times. V usage is TRBV6-1 and J usage is TRBJ2-7; no clear D. Germline assignment: CDR1 MNHNS and CDR2 SASEGT. The CDR3 loop spans 11 amino acids. The V end lost 5 bases, the J end lost 3 bases, and 5 bases lay between the germline ends. CDR3 sequence (DNA): TGTGCCAGCAGTCAGTTCTACGAGCAGTACTTC. This gives the protein CASSQFYEQYF.

The chain joins TRBV6-1 to TRBJ1-1; no definite D call. Trimming cost V 1 base and J 14 bases, with 23 bases left between them. The length of the CDR3 is 15 residues. The V gene's germline CDR1 is MNHNS and CDR2 SASEGT. The CDR3 protein is CASSEDLGSTDTQFF. CDR3 bases: TGTGCCAGCAGTGAAGATCTGGGAAGCACAGATACGCAGTTCTTT.

About this clonotype itself: A much bigger clone sits one base away, suggesting this may be a read error. The chain carries TRBV28 and TRBJ1-3; no reliable D call. Trimming took off 7 bases at V and 3 bases at J, with 10 bases between the two ends. The CDR3 totals 13 residues. Germline CDR1 reads MDHEN; CDR2 reads SYDVKM. As DNA, the CDR3 is TGTGCCAGCATTACGGGGTTTGGAAACACCATATATTTT. This encodes CASITGFGNTIYF.

In this sample, this clonotype turned up a few times. V and J are TRBV6-1 and TRBJ2-5, with TRBD1 matching 8 bases. CDR1 MNHNS and CDR2 SASEGT come from the germline V gene. The V segment lost 7 bases and the J segment 5 bases; nucleotides outside the gene matches: 9. The CDR3 has 14 amino acids. The chain's CDR3 is CASNPQGVRETQYF. CDR3 sequence (DNA): TGTGCCAGCAATCCACAGGGGGTCCGGGAGACCCAGTACTTC.

A word on this clonotype: This could be a read error, since a much larger clone is one nucleotide away. The chain carries TRBV7-2 and TRBJ2-1; D gene unclear. Germline V gene lookup returns CDR1 SGHTA and CDR2 FQGNSA. The CDR3 length is 14 residues. V lost 5 bases to trimming and J lost 0 bases, with 8 bases between them. The CDR3 DNA reads TGTGCCAGCAGCACCGGATCCTCCTACAATGAGCAGTTCTTC. Residues: CASSTGSSYNEQFF.

The table lists this clonotype with a few counts. This chain links TRBV29-1 with TRBJ2-7; D remains ambiguous. CDR3 size: 11 residues. Per the germline V gene, CDR1 is SQVTM and CDR2 is ANQGSEA. With 4 bases removed from V and 1 base from J, the gap between germline ends came to 5 bases. The CDR3, as DNA: TGCAGCGTTGCGCTGTCCTACGAGCAGTACTTC. This codes for CSVALSYEQYF.

This clonotype was counted many times. The chain combines TRBV7-3 with TRBJ2-3, with 9 positions matching TRBD2. With V trimmed by 2 bases and J by 4 bases, 4 bases remained unmatched. The germline CDR1 and CDR2 sequences are SGHTA and FQGTGA. The length of the CDR3 is 15 residues. CDR3: CASSLAGGLADTQYF. CDR3 sequence (DNA): TGTGCCAGCAGCTTAGCGGGGGGGCTAGCAGATACGCAGTATTTT.

The chain has TRBV10-3 and TRBJ1-2; maybe TRBD1 (6 bases). The germline V gene encodes CDR1 ENHRY and CDR2 SYGVKD. The CDR3 has 15 amino acids. V lost 4 bases and J lost 2, with 14 bases in between. CDR3 sequence: CAISAGDRGNYGYTF. The DNA of the CDR3 is TGTGCCATCAGTGCAGGGGATAGGGGGAACTATGGCTACACCTTC.

Many counts were recorded for this clonotype. The chain has TRBV10-3 and TRBJ1-1; 9 nucleotides agree with TRBD1. The CDR3 sequence is 13 residues long. Germline V CDR1 and CDR2: ENHRY, SYGVKD. After removal of 10 bases from V and 7 bases from J, the junction contained 10 bases not matched to a gene. The CDR3 loop is CANSPGQGNEAFF. CDR3 DNA: TGTGCCAATTCACCGGGACAGGGAAATGAAGCTTTCTTT.

CDR3 residues: CASSTSSNTIYF. As DNA, the CDR3 is TGTGCCAGTAGTACCTCCTCTAACACCATATATTTT. J is TRBJ1-3 and V is TRBV19, with D hard to call. This CDR3 is built from 12 residues. V was clipped by 4 bases and J by 7 bases, with 8 bases between them. Germline CDR1 is LNHDA and CDR2 is SQIVND (reference sequence).

This clonotype was counted between two and nine times. The chain employs TRBV5-4 and TRBJ2-1, with 12 bases fitting TRBD1. Looked up from germline, CDR1 is SGHNT and CDR2 is YYREEE (reference sequence). The ends lost 4 bases at V and 6 bases at J; junction bases unmatched: 5. CDR3 length: 15 residues. The CDR3, as DNA: TGTGCCAGCAGCGGCCGGGACAGGGGGCTCAATGAGCAGTTCTTC. Translated: CASSGRDRGLNEQFF.

This clonotype has only a few counts. The V gene is TRBV4-3, the J gene TRBJ1-3; D is ambiguous. CDR3 length: 16 amino acids. V lost 4 bases to trimming and J lost 0 bases, with 13 bases between them. Germline CDR1 LGHNA, CDR2 YSLEER. CDR3 in amino acids: CASSPNLRASGNTIYF. CDR3 coding DNA: TGCGCCAGCAGCCCGAACCTAAGGGCCTCTGGAAACACCATATATTTT.

This clonotype was found a few times. A read error may explain this, as a much larger clone is one base away. The genes are TRBV24-1 and TRBJ2-3, with D possibly being TRBD1 (6 bases). The CDR3 runs 15 residues. CDR1 and CDR2 from the germline V gene are KGHDR and SFDVKD. The CDR3 DNA sequence: TGTGCCACCAGGGCAGGGACATCCAGCACAGGTACGCAGTATTTT. Translated, it gives CATRAGTSSTGTQYF.

The chain is built from TRBV6-1 and TRBJ2-3, with unresolved D. The ends were cut back, 6 bases at V and 5 bases at J, with 21 bases in the middle. CDR1 and CDR2 (germline): MNHNS, SASEGT. The CDR3 is made up of 16 amino acids. This CDR3 is CASRLPAPEVGDTQYF. The CDR3 DNA is TGTGCCAGCAGACTTCCCGCCCCAGAGGTGGGAGATACGCAGTATTTT.